What follows are 9 T cell receptor beta chains derived from one specimen sequenced in a study of T cell responses to AZD1222 COVID-19 vaccine. Profiling relied on immunoSEQ multiplex PCR, and the TCRdb table lists in-frame clones only, not all of them. Of roughly 150,000 clones in the sample, approximately 89% are singletons; the top ten hold more than 0.9%. The sample in question was peripheral blood, obtained 28 days after the second AZD1222 dose. Source of these receptors: an adult who received the AZD1222 COVID-19 vaccine.

This chain connects TRBV7-9 to TRBJ2-7, with 9 bases matching TRBD1. The CDR3 has 15 amino acids. CDR1 is SEHNR, CDR2 FQNEAQ, per germline (reference sequence). V was clipped by 1 base and J by 3 bases; unmatched bases: 4. CDR3 region: CASSLVGQGIYEQYF. The CDR3, as DNA: TGTGCCAGCAGCTTAGTGGGACAGGGAATCTACGAGCAGTACTTC.

The chain has TRBV25-1 and TRBJ1-4; D gene uncertain. Germline V gene lookup returns CDR1 MGHDK and CDR2 SYGVNS. The length of the CDR3 is 14 residues. The ends were cut back, 8 bases at V and 6 bases at J, with 16 bases in the middle. The CDR3 sequence: CASFPMEWDEKLFF. The CDR3 nucleotides are TGTGCCAGCTTTCCTATGGAGTGGGATGAAAAACTGTTTTTT. Complete variable domain (other parts from reference TRBV25-1 and TRBJ1-4): EADIYQTPRYLVIGTGKKITLECSQTMGHDKMYWYQQDPGMELHLIHYSYGVNSTEKGDLSSESTVSRIRTEHFPLTLESARPSHTSQYLCASFPMEWDEKLFFGSGTQLSVL.

This rearrangement joins TRBV7-2 to TRBJ1-6, with a possible D match to TRBD1 (6 bases). CDR1 is SGHTA, CDR2 FQGNSA, per germline. The V and J ends lost 6 bases and 0 bases respectively, with 12 bases between them. This CDR3 contains 16 residues. The CDR3 sequence is CASRRQESSYNSPLHF. DNA of the CDR3: TGTGCCAGCAGGAGACAGGAGAGCTCCTATAATTCACCCCTCCACTTT.

The chain links TRBV18 to TRBJ2-1, with D perhaps matching TRBD2 (5 bases). In germline, CDR1 is KGHSH, CDR2 LQKENI. The V and J ends lost 3 bases and 2 bases respectively, with 26 bases between them. This CDR3 is built from 20 residues. The CDR3 loop is CASSPPRGSAYSGAYNEQFF. In DNA, the CDR3 is TGTGCCAGCTCACCCCCCCGTGGTAGCGCGTACTCTGGAGCCTACAATGAGCAGTTCTTC.

This chain connects TRBV7-9 to TRBJ2-7; D possibly corresponds to TRBD2 (6 bases). CDR1 and CDR2 from the germline V gene are SEHNR and FQNEAQ (reference sequence). Trimming pared 2 bases from V and 5 bases from J, leaving 13 bases between. The CDR3 is 14 amino acids. The chain's CDR3 is CASSLSGGYHEQYF. The CDR3, as DNA: TGTGCCAGCAGCTTATCCGGGGGATACCACGAGCAGTACTTC.

This rearrangement joins TRBV7-6 to TRBJ1-1, with D maybe TRBD1 (5 bases). Looked up from germline, CDR1 is SGHVS and CDR2 is FNYEAQ. V was shortened by 6 bases and J by 5 bases, with 19 bases between the two germline ends. The CDR3 runs 15 residues. CDR3 nucleotide sequence: TGTGCCAGCAGTCAAAAAATCCAGGGAAGTACTGAAGCTTTCTTT. This sequence encodes CASSQKIQGSTEAFF.

A few counts support this clone. The chain is built from TRBV19 and TRBJ1-1; 12 nucleotides line up with TRBD1. Germline V gene lookup returns CDR1 LNHDA and CDR2 SQIVND (reference sequence). J gave up 8 bases and V 7 bases, and 14 bases lay outside the gene matches. The CDR3 spans 16 residues. The CDR3: CASNQPGQGAFQEAFF. In DNA, the CDR3 is TGTGCCAGTAACCAGCCGGGACAGGGGGCCTTTCAGGAAGCTTTCTTT. The full variable domain, with the rest looked up from reference TRBV19 and TRBJ1-1, is DGGITQSPKYLFRKEGQNVTLSCEQNLNHDAMYWYRQDPGQGLRLIYYSQIVNDFQKGDIAEGYSVSREKKESFPLTVTSAQKNPTAFYLCASNQPGQGAFQEAFFGQGTRLTVV.

This rearrangement joins TRBV12-3 or TRBV12-4 to TRBJ2-5; the match to TRBD2 covers 8 bases. The CDR3 length is 13 residues. V lost 7 bases and J lost 4; bases outside the gene matches: 5. This chain's CDR3 is CASTHGGGETQYF. CDR3 coding DNA: TGTGCCAGCACCCACGGGGGGGGAGAGACCCAGTACTTC.

In this sample, this clone turned up once. The chain recombines TRBV6-5 with TRBJ2-1; unclear D gene. Germline loops: CDR1 MNHEY, CDR2 SVGAGI. CDR3 size: 13 residues. V lost 11 bases to trimming and J lost 4 bases, with 15 bases between them. CDR3 in amino acids: CAAHGSNYNEQFF. Here the CDR3 DNA reads TGTGCCGCCCACGGGTCAAATTACAATGAGCAGTTCTTC.